This T cell receptor beta chain derives from a study of T cells in Graves' hyperthyroidism and ophthalmopathy. This clonotype was seen a handful of times. It was RNA transcripts that yielded the amplified TCR beta CDR3 regions. The primer set for the first-round RT-PCR of the TCR CDR3 was HTBI. Via MiXCR, TCRdb re-called the multiplex PCR reads, giving one row per CDR3 protein. Among 350,000 to 400,000 distinct CDR3 sequences, approximately 13% were seen once, and the ten largest hold 9.5% to 12%. The sample consisted of blood. The clonotype comes from a woman aged 55-75 years with Graves' hyperthyroidism.

The CDR3 sequence is CAWSPLAGGVYEQYF. The DNA of the CDR3 is TGTGCCTGGAGTCCCCTAGCGGGAGGGGTTTACGAGCAGTACTTC. This chain uses TRBV30 with TRBJ2-7, with 12 bases that match TRBD2. J lost 4 bases, V lost 2 bases, and 6 bases had no gene match. Germline loops: CDR1 GTSNPN, CDR2 SVGIG (reference sequence). The CDR3 loop spans 15 amino acids. The variable domain in full, with the rest retrieved from reference TRBV30 and TRBJ2-7, is SQTIHQWPATLVQPVGSPLSLECTVEGTSNPNLYWYRQAAGRGLQLLFYSVGIGQISSEVPQNLSASRPQDRQFILSSKKLLLSDSGFYLCAWSPLAGGVYEQYFGPGTRLTVT.